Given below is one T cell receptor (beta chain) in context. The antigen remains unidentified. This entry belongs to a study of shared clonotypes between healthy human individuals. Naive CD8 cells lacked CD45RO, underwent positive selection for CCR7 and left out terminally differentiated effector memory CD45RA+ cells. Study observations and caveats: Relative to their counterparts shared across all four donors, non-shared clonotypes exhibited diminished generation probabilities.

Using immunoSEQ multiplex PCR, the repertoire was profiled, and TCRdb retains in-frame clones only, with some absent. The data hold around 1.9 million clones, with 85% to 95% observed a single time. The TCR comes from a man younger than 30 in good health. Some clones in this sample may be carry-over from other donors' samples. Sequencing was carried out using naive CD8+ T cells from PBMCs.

The CDR3 region has the DNA TGTGCCACCAGCGGAACAGGGGGCGCCTATGGCTACACCTTC. As protein: CATSGTGGAYGYTF. V is TRBV15 and J is TRBJ1-2; the match to TRBD1 covers 9 bases. Germline CDR1 LNHNV, CDR2 YYDKDF (reference sequence). The CDR3 has 14 amino acids. V dropped 5 bases and J dropped 4; count of bases not matched to a gene: 5.